This entry lists 27 T cell receptor beta chains sequenced from one sample in a study of blood T cell repertoires in COVID-19. Sequencing was performed with immunoSEQ multiplex PCR; in TCRdb, only in-frame clones are kept and a portion is missing. The table includes about 280,000 clones, more than 75% detected once. Sequencing used PBMCs or T cells enriched from blood (not recorded which). The receptors shown here come from an older woman in a cohort exposed to, infected with or recovered from COVID-19 (not recorded which).

This chain links TRBV4-3 with TRBJ2-1, with 10 nucleotides matching TRBD2. Germline loops: CDR1 LGHNA, CDR2 YSLEER. The CDR3 spans 16 residues. V shed 0 bases and J 2 bases; nucleotides not matched to a gene: 1. In nucleotides, the CDR3 is TGCGCCAGCAGCCAAGAAGGACTAGCGGCCTACAATGAGCAGTTCTTC. It translates to CASSQEGLAAYNEQFF.

The V and J genes are TRBV19 and TRBJ2-1; 8 bases fit TRBD2. V dropped 3 bases and J dropped 1; count of bases not matched to a gene: 5. Germline V CDR1 and CDR2: LNHDA, SQIVND (reference sequence). This CDR3 is built from 16 residues. The CDR3 is CASSIASGSSYNEQFF. CDR3 DNA sequence: TGTGCCAGTAGTATCGCCAGCGGGAGTTCCTACAATGAGCAGTTCTTC.

The chain carries TRBV5-4 and TRBJ2-7; 10 nucleotides match TRBD2. This CDR3 spans 15 amino acids. Germline assignment: CDR1 SGHNT and CDR2 YYREEE (reference sequence). The V gene end was trimmed by 1 base and the J gene end by 6 bases; junction bases not matched to a gene: 7. The CDR3 loop is CASSLNGLAGVEQYF. The DNA for the CDR3 is TGTGCCAGCAGCTTGAATGGCCTAGCGGGAGTCGAGCAGTACTTC.

Of note for this clone: Its ends do not fully match the called genes, so a read error is possible. The rearrangement links TRBV6-4 to TRBJ2-2; 8 nucleotides agree with TRBD1. The CDR3 sequence is 17 residues long. Germline V gives CDR1 MRHNA, CDR2 SNTAGT. In nucleotides, the CDR3 is TGTGCCAGCAGTGAAACCCCGGACAGGGCGAAGACCGGGGAGCTGTTTTTT. It is translated as CASSETPDRAKTGELFF.

The CDR3 nucleotides are TGTGCCAGCAGCTTGGAGCAGGGGGCTTACGAGCAGTACTTC. Its protein is CASSLEQGAYEQYF. The gene calls are TRBV5-6 and TRBJ2-7; TRBD1 matches at 8 bases. V lost 0 bases and J lost 4; bases outside the gene matches: 3. This CDR3 comprises 14 residues. Germline V CDR1 and CDR2: SGHDT, YYEEEE.

The J gene is TRBJ2-6, the V gene TRBV5-4; possibly TRBD1 for D (5 bases). Germline loops: CDR1 SGHNT, CDR2 YYREEE (reference sequence). V gave up 4 bases and J gave up 0 bases, with 14 bases separating them. The length of the CDR3 is 17 residues. The CDR3 coding sequence is TGTGCCAGCAGCAGGGGTGGGCAGCCCTCTGGGGCCAACGTCCTGACTTTC. Its translation: CASSRGGQPSGANVLTF.

V gene TRBV15 combines with J gene TRBJ2-1, with 7 bases matching TRBD2. The CDR3 is 18 residues long. Unmatched junction bases numbered 9, after V lost 0 bases and J lost 1 base. Germline V gene sequence: CDR1 LNHNV, CDR2 YYDKDF (reference sequence). CDR3 DNA sequence: TGTGCCACCAGCAGAGATCCCCTAGGGAGGGCGTCCTACAATGAGCAGTTCTTC. Translation: CATSRDPLGRASYNEQFF.

In regard to this clone: Its ends do not fully match the called genes, so a read error is possible. V and J are TRBV11-2 and TRBJ2-2; perhaps TRBD2 as D (6 bases). This CDR3 region has 19 residues. From germline, CDR1 is SGHAT and CDR2 FQNNGV. The CDR3 protein is CASTLPTNGRAGGTGELFF. DNA of the CDR3: TGTGCCAGCACCTTACCTACCAATGGCCGGGCCGGGGGCACCGGGGAGCTGTTTTTT.

This chain links TRBV9 with TRBJ1-3; 7 bases fit TRBD1. The CDR3 is 12 residues long. The germline gives CDR1 SGDLS, CDR2 YYNGEE. The V gene end was trimmed by 7 bases and the J gene end by 4 bases; junction bases not matched to a gene: 2. CDR3 loop: CASGDRGNTIYF. CDR3 nucleotide sequence: TGTGCCAGCGGGGACAGAGGAAACACCATATATTTT. The full variable domain, completed using reference TRBV9 and TRBJ1-3, is DSGVTQTPKHLITATGQRVTLRCSPRSGDLSVYWYQQSLDQGLQFLIQYYNGEERAKGNILERFSAQQFPDLHSELNLSSLELGDSALYFCASGDRGNTIYFGEGSWLTVV.

This chain uses TRBV19 with TRBJ2-1; D remains unclear. The CDR3 loop spans 14 amino acids. The germline V gene encodes CDR1 LNHDA and CDR2 SQIVND (reference sequence). V was cut by 7 bases and J by 5 bases, with 15 bases left in between. CDR3 region: CASIESPLHNEQFF. DNA of the CDR3: TGTGCCAGTATTGAGTCCCCCCTCCACAATGAGCAGTTCTTC.

The chain employs TRBV24-1 and TRBJ2-2; the D gene is possibly TRBD1 (6 bases). The CDR3 has 13 residues. Trimming cost V 9 bases and J 4 bases, with 11 bases left between them. Germline V gene sequence: CDR1 KGHDR, CDR2 SFDVKD. DNA of the CDR3: TGTGCCACCGCCCAGGGGTTCACCGGGGAGCTGTTTTTT. Amino acid sequence: CATAQGFTGELFF.

This chain links TRBV5-1 with TRBJ2-3; TRBD2 aligns across 9 bases. V lost 2 bases, J lost 0 bases, and 4 bases stayed unmatched. CDR3 length: 16 residues. CDR1 is SGHRS, CDR2 YFSETQ, per germline. The CDR3 DNA follows: TGCGCCAGCAGCTTCGCTAGCGGGGCTAGCACAGATACGCAGTATTTT. Amino acid sequence: CASSFASGASTDTQYF. Using reference TRBV5-1 and TRBJ2-3 for the parts outside the CDR3, the full variable domain is KAGVTQTPRYLIKTRGQQVTLSCSPISGHRSVSWYQQTPGQGLQFLFEYFSETQRNKGNFPGRFSGRQFSNSRSEMNVSTLELGDSALYLCASSFASGASTDTQYFGPGTRLTVL.

V gene TRBV6-2 or TRBV6-3 combines with J gene TRBJ1-2, with D maybe TRBD1 (6 bases). CDR3 size: 16 residues. Trimming cost V 5 bases and J 5 bases, with 21 bases left between them. Germline V CDR1 and CDR2: MNHEY, SVGEGT. In DNA, the CDR3 is TGTGCCAGCAGTCCCCGATCGGCAGGGGTGGAGTATGGCTACACCTTC. This gives the protein CASSPRSAGVEYGYTF.

This clone showed up just once. V is TRBV24-1 and J is TRBJ2-5; 7 bases fit TRBD1. Germline V CDR1 and CDR2: KGHDR, SFDVKD. The CDR3 contains 18 residues. V was clipped by 3 bases and J by 0 bases; unmatched bases: 12. This CDR3 reads CATSDEGRQGSYQETQYF. CDR3 nucleotides: TGTGCCACCAGTGATGAAGGCCGACAGGGATCGTACCAAGAGACCCAGTACTTC.

The J gene is TRBJ2-3, the V gene TRBV7-9; perhaps TRBD2 as D (5 bases). Trimming removed 5 bases at V and 6 bases at J, with 18 bases between. The CDR3 has 15 residues. CDR1 is SEHNR, CDR2 FQNEAQ, per germline (reference sequence). The CDR3 reads CASSPSGLFGDTQYF. The DNA for the CDR3 is TGTGCCAGCAGCCCAAGCGGACTCTTCGGGGATACGCAGTATTTT.

The chain uses TRBV7-2 and TRBJ2-1, with D unresolved. The ends were cut back, 0 bases at V and 5 bases at J, with 8 bases in the middle. The CDR3 runs to 14 residues. Germline lookup yields CDR1 SGHTA and CDR2 FQGNSA. The CDR3 sequence: CASSLATPNNEQFF. The CDR3 DNA follows: TGTGCCAGCAGCTTAGCGACTCCAAACAATGAGCAGTTCTTC.

The chain employs TRBV10-2 and TRBJ2-2; D might be TRBD2 (6 bases). Deletions cut 3 bases from V and 4 bases from J, with 12 bases between. CDR3 length equals 15 residues. Germline lookup yields CDR1 WSHSY and CDR2 SAAADI. CDR3 loop: CASSESGRTTGELFF. CDR3 sequence (DNA): TGCGCCAGCAGTGAAAGTGGGAGGACCACCGGGGAGCTGTTTTTT.

The rearrangement uses TRBV4-1 and TRBJ1-5; 7 nucleotides match TRBD1. Germline V CDR1 and CDR2: MGHRA, YSYEKL. Trimming took 0 bases from V and 4 from J; bases not matched to a gene: 9. This CDR3 comprises 17 residues. The CDR3 loop reads CASSQDTGTEANQPQHF. As DNA, the CDR3 is TGCGCCAGCAGCCAAGATACGGGGACAGAGGCTAATCAGCCCCAGCATTTT.

This clone has a handful of counts. The rearrangement links TRBV5-4 to TRBJ1-1; D possibly corresponds to TRBD1 (5 bases). Germline CDR1 and CDR2: SGHNT and YYREEE (reference sequence). The CDR3 covers 13 residues. V was trimmed by 0 bases and J by 3 bases, leaving 6 bases between them. The CDR3 sequence is CASSLGGDTEAFF. Here the CDR3 DNA reads TGTGCCAGCAGCTTGGGGGGGGACACTGAAGCTTTCTTT.

This clone appeared a single time. The chain links TRBV28 to TRBJ1-5; a weak D match, TRBD1 (5 bases). Trimming took off 3 bases at V and 2 bases at J, with 11 bases between the two ends. The germline CDR1 and CDR2 sequences are MDHEN and SYDVKM. The CDR3 runs 15 residues. The CDR3 loop is CASSFVGLGNQPQHF. CDR3 bases: TGTGCCAGCAGTTTTGTGGGACTGGGCAATCAGCCCCAGCATTTT.

The rearrangement uses TRBV2 and TRBJ2-1, with 13 bases matching TRBD2. This CDR3 comprises 15 residues. Per germline, CDR1 SNHLY and CDR2 FYNNEI. V was pared by 4 bases and J by 8 bases, with 5 bases of the junction left unmatched. The CDR3 loop reads CASSGTSGSLYEQFF. DNA for the CDR3: TGTGCCAGCAGTGGGACTAGCGGGAGTCTGTATGAGCAGTTCTTC.

The chain has TRBV7-6 and TRBJ2-7, with D unclear. CDR1 and CDR2 from the germline V gene are SGHVS and FNYEAQ. Trimming removed 2 bases at V and 0 bases at J, with 11 bases between. CDR3 length: 15 residues. For the CDR3, the DNA is TGTGCCAGCAGCTTATTACAGCTGAGCTCCTACGAGCAGTACTTC. Amino acids: CASSLLQLSSYEQYF.

The CDR3 nucleotides are TGCGCCAGCAGTTTACAGTCTATGGACTATGGCTACACCTTC. Protein product: CASSLQSMDYGYTF. The chain recombines TRBV10-1 with TRBJ1-2; D is unresolved. Between the trimmed V and J ends, which lost 5 bases and 3 bases, there was a span of 13 bases. CDR1 and CDR2 from the germline V gene are WNHNN and SYGVQD (reference sequence). CDR3 length: 14 residues.

The rearrangement links TRBV5-1 to TRBJ2-2, with TRBD1 matching over 12 bases. The ends lost 4 bases at V and 8 bases at J; junction bases unmatched: 3. The CDR3 sequence is 14 residues long. Germline lookup yields CDR1 SGHRS and CDR2 YFSETQ. In DNA, the CDR3 is TGCGCCAGCAGCCGGGACAGGGGGCAGGGGGAGCTGTTTTTT. It specifies CASSRDRGQGELFF.

The CDR3 protein is CSVVSGQDPYNEQFF. CDR3 sequence (DNA): TGCAGCGTTGTTTCGGGACAGGACCCTTACAATGAGCAGTTCTTC. The J gene is TRBJ2-1, the V gene TRBV29-1, with 8 bases lining up with TRBD1. CDR1 SQVTM and CDR2 ANQGSEA come from the germline V gene. After removal of 4 bases from V and 4 bases from J, the junction contained 9 bases not matched to a gene. The CDR3 extends over 15 amino acids.

Regarding this clone: This sample includes further DNA sequences coding for the same CDR3. The J gene is TRBJ2-1, the V gene TRBV6-2 or TRBV6-3; TRBD2 might be the D (5 bases). CDR3 size: 14 residues. Trimming pared 0 bases from V and 6 bases from J, leaving 9 bases between. CDR1 is MNHEY and CDR2 is SVGEGT in the germline V gene. The CDR3 here is CASSYSLAANEQFF. CDR3 nucleotides: TGTGCCAGCAGTTACTCGCTAGCTGCCAATGAGCAGTTCTTC.

V gene TRBV24-1 combines with J gene TRBJ2-5; TRBD1 matches 8 bases. From germline, CDR1 is KGHDR and CDR2 SFDVKD. The length of the CDR3 is 16 residues. Germline trimming cut 1 base from V and 4 bases from J; bases unmatched to any gene: 7. The CDR3, as DNA: TGTGCCACCAGTGATTTTCAGGGGGCGGCTGGAGAGACCCAGTACTTC. It translates to CATSDFQGAAGETQYF.